This T cell receptor beta chain was sequenced for a study of spatial heterogeneity in lung cancer. Turning to the study itself: Sequences of the beta chain were consistently detected in greater numbers than alpha-chain sequences.

As to time point: sample taken at primary tumor resection. Sequencing covered unsorted whole RNA taken from tumor, nontumor lung or frozen PBMC. A total of around 72 untreated early-stage non-small cell lung cancer patients served as donors. V trimming: 6 bases; J trimming: 5 bases; junction bases outside the gene matches: 7. Germline values: CDR1 MDHEN, CDR2 SYDVKM. This CDR3 has 15 amino acids. The presence of a unique molecular identifier marked each TCR cDNA molecule. TCRdb called the 5' RACE reads again in MiXCR, with one record for every CDR3 protein. The sample holds some 70,000 distinct CDR3 sequences, roughly 13% seen once. The sample holds a few counts of this clonotype.

The sequence was obtained from a male donor with early-stage non-small cell lung cancer. The J gene is TRBJ2-3, the V gene TRBV28; TRBD2 agrees at 11 bases. Material: PBMCs, obtained at surgery. In nucleotides, the CDR3 is TGTGCCAGCAGACTAGCGGGAGTAGGTGGAGATACGCAGTATTTT. This codes for CASRLAGVGGDTQYF. The full variable domain, in which reference TRBV28 and TRBJ2-3 provide the parts outside the CDR3, is DVKVTQSSRYLVKRTGEKVFLECVQDMDHENMFWYRQDPGLGLRLIYFSYDVKMKEKGDIPEGYSVSREKKERFSLILESASTNQTSMYLCASRLAGVGGDTQYFGPGTRLTVL.